This T cell receptor beta chain is drawn from a study of glioma-infiltrating T cells. Concerning this clonotype: The target antigen is unknown.

This CDR3 spans 13 amino acids. The junction had 13 bases not matched to a gene; V was cut back by 7 bases and J by 9 bases. Germline assignment: CDR1 SQVTM and CDR2 ANQGSEA. General observations from the study: Above-expected tissue-blood divergence occurred in all gliomas, most in low-grade ones.

Amplification of TCR alpha and beta CDR3 regions from RNA used iRepertoire nested multiplex PCR. TCRdb re-analysed the multiplex PCR reads in MiXCR, keeping a single row per CDR3 protein. The sample lists approximately 120,000 distinct CDR3 sequences; under 30% were seen once. This chain links TRBV29-1 with TRBJ2-3, with 7 positions matching TRBD1. The sequenced sample was glioma tissue, nonneoplastic brain tissue, or PBMCs (not recorded which). The receptor's source is a human donor with low-grade glioma or glioblastoma, undergoing nonglioma brain surgery, or in good health (not recorded which). The CDR3 coding sequence is TGCAGCGCCCTAGGAAGGGGGCCGGGGACGCAGTATTTT. Its protein product is CSALGRGPGTQYF.